Following are 26 T cell receptor beta chains from one sample sequenced in a study of breast tumors, draining lymph nodes, adjacent tissues. Breast cancer patients provided tissue from their axillary draining lymph nodes. TCRdb independently ran MiXCR on the multiplex PCR reads; one entry per CDR3 protein. Among approximately 120,000 distinct CDR3 sequences listed, about 20% were seen once. The sequenced material came from axillary lymph node tissue. Receptor source: a female donor with breast cancer. Some clones in this sample may be carry-over from other donors' samples.

This clonotype was seen a handful of times. The V call is TRBV4-1, the J call TRBJ2-2; 9 nucleotides match TRBD2. Germline CDR1 and CDR2: MGHRA and YSYEKL. The V segment lost 6 bases and the J segment 0 bases; nucleotides outside the gene matches: 17. CDR3 length equals 20 residues. The CDR3 nucleotides read TGCGCCAGCAGGGGCATCGTAGGGCTAGCGGGACCTTCGAACACCGGGGAGCTGTTTTTT. Its protein is CASRGIVGLAGPSNTGELFF.

This clonotype was seen ten or more times. Here the CDR3 DNA reads TGTGCCACGATTAGACAGGGGTCCTCCTACAATGAGCAGTTCTTC. It specifies CATIRQGSSYNEQFF. This sequence joins TRBV10-3 and TRBJ2-1, with 8 bases lining up with TRBD1. CDR3 size: 15 residues. Germline V CDR1 and CDR2: ENHRY, SYGVKD. J lost 0 bases, V lost 10 bases, and 8 bases had no gene match.

This clonotype was detected many times. The rearrangement joins TRBV7-8 to TRBJ2-7, with a tentative D call TRBD2 (5 bases). Germline CDR1 SGHVS, CDR2 FQNEAQ. This CDR3 has 14 amino acids. Trimming shortened V by 2 bases and J by 5 bases, and 13 bases separated the two germline ends. The CDR3 DNA sequence: TGTGCCAGCAGCTTAATACGGGGATCTAACGAGCAGTACTTC. Translated, it gives CASSLIRGSNEQYF.

As for this clonotype: At one boundary the junction diverges from the germline segment, which might be a read error. J is TRBJ2-5 and V is TRBV18; D is unclear. Germline V lookup: CDR1 KGHSH, CDR2 LQKENI. The CDR3 spans 11 residues. The CDR3 nucleotides read TGTACCAGCTCACCAGGAGAGACCCAGTACTTC. Translation gives CTSSPGETQYF. Supplemented by reference TRBV18 and TRBJ2-5, the full variable domain reads NAGVMQNPRHLVRRRGQEARLRCSPMKGHSHVYWYRQLPEEGLKFMVYLQKENIIDESGMPKERFSAEFPKEGPSILRIQQVVRGDSAAYFCTSSPGETQYFGPGTRLLVL.

This clonotype was counted many times. The J gene is TRBJ2-1, the V gene TRBV4-2, with 9 nucleotides matching TRBD2. V lost 4 bases to trimming and J lost 6 bases; unmatched junction nucleotides: 4. This CDR3 has 14 residues. Looked up from germline, CDR1 is LGHNA and CDR2 is YNFKEQ. The CDR3 loop is CASSRKLAGNEQFF. DNA of the CDR3: TGTGCCAGCAGCCGAAAACTAGCGGGCAATGAGCAGTTCTTC.

This clonotype was seen only a few times. The rearrangement joins TRBV4-1 to TRBJ1-5; weak D call: TRBD1 (5 bases). The CDR3 extends over 14 amino acids. Trimming left V 1 base short and J 7 bases short, with 11 bases between. The V gene's germline CDR1 is MGHRA and CDR2 YSYEKL. The CDR3 protein is CASSQGRGGQPQHF. In DNA, the CDR3 is TGCGCCAGCAGCCAAGGTAGGGGCGGACAGCCCCAGCATTTT.

About this clonotype: A read error may explain this, as a much larger clone is one base away. The chain recombines TRBV19 with TRBJ1-4; TRBD1 might be the D (5 bases). Germline V gives CDR1 LNHDA, CDR2 SQIVND (reference sequence). The CDR3 extends over 15 amino acids. The V end was cut by 10 bases, the J end by 3 bases, with 18 bases between. The CDR3 here is CATLSKDRSNEKLFF. CDR3 DNA sequence: TGTGCCACCTTGAGCAAAGACAGATCTAATGAAAAACTGTTTTTT.

At least ten counts were recorded for this clonotype. The chain employs TRBV12-3 or TRBV12-4 and TRBJ1-2; 7 positions match TRBD1. CDR3 length equals 14 residues. The junction had 7 bases not matched to a gene; V was cut back by 6 bases and J by 3 bases. The DNA for the CDR3 is TGTGCCAGCAGCCCGACAGGGACAGACTATGGCTACACCTTC. This sequence encodes CASSPTGTDYGYTF.

This clonotype was seen a few times. The chain links TRBV28 to TRBJ2-5, with unresolved D. CDR3 length: 16 residues. The germline V gene encodes CDR1 MDHEN and CDR2 SYDVKM. Trimming removed 3 bases at V and 5 bases at J, with 19 bases between. CDR3 coding DNA: TGTGCCAGCAGTTTTCTCTATGTGGAGTATCAGGAGACCCAGTACTTC. Residues: CASSFLYVEYQETQYF.

This clonotype occurred many times. This chain joins TRBV6-5 and TRBJ2-1, with a possible D match to TRBD1 (7 bases). The V gene lost 1 base and the J gene lost 5 bases, with 12 bases spanning the gap. Germline CDR1 reads MNHEY; CDR2 reads SVGAGI. The CDR3 contains 15 residues. Here the CDR3 reads CASSYWPGGNNEQFF. DNA for the CDR3: TGTGCCAGCAGTTACTGGCCAGGGGGGAACAATGAGCAGTTCTTC.

This clonotype was seen ten or more times. This sequence joins TRBV20-1 and TRBJ2-7, with TRBD1 matching over 8 bases. Germline CDR1 and CDR2: DFQATT and SNEGSKA (reference sequence). CDR3 length: 14 amino acids. V lost 5 bases, J lost 2 bases, and 8 bases stayed unmatched. DNA of the CDR3: TGCAGTGCTGAACCGGGACAGGCGGCCTACGAGCAGTACTTC. This codes for CSAEPGQAAYEQYF.

This clonotype was detected many times. In DNA form, the CDR3 reads TGCAGTGCGAACCCCGGAAACAATCAGCCCCAGCATTTT. Encoded protein: CSANPGNNQPQHF. The rearrangement joins TRBV20-1 to TRBJ1-5; D is unclear. Germline CDR1 DFQATT, CDR2 SNEGSKA (reference sequence). This CDR3 has 13 amino acids. Trimming stripped 6 bases from V and 3 bases from J, with 12 bases between.

This clonotype was counted ten times or more. This chain connects TRBV10-1 to TRBJ2-7, with D possibly matching TRBD2 (5 bases). Trimming pared 2 bases from V and 8 bases from J, leaving 13 bases between. Looked up from germline, CDR1 is WNHNN and CDR2 is SYGVQD (reference sequence). The CDR3 loop spans 13 amino acids. CDR3 nucleotides: TGCGCCAGCAGTGAGCGTCTAGCCGACCAGCAGTACTTC. Its protein product is CASSERLADQQYF.

This clonotype was counted ten times or more. The rearrangement joins TRBV11-2 to TRBJ2-5; D gene unclear. Per the germline V gene, CDR1 is SGHAT and CDR2 is FQNNGV. V shed 2 bases and J shed 5 bases, with 18 bases lying between them. This CDR3 spans 16 amino acids. In nucleotides, the CDR3 is TGTGCCAGCAGCTTAAGTCTGGGTGGCGGTGAGGAGACCCAGTACTTC. This translates into CASSLSLGGGEETQYF.

This clonotype came up many times. This chain joins TRBV7-9 and TRBJ1-5; TRBD1 matches at 7 bases. Trimming cost V 9 bases and J 3 bases; bases outside gene matches: 11. Germline CDR1 is SEHNR and CDR2 is FQNEAQ (reference sequence). The length of the CDR3 is 15 residues. The CDR3 sequence is CASSAYGTDNQPQHF. The CDR3 region has the DNA TGTGCCAGTTCGGCATACGGGACAGACAATCAGCCCCAGCATTTT.

In this sample, this clonotype turned up a few times. Here the CDR3 DNA reads TGTGCCAGCAGGAATAACAGGGACAACTATGGCTACACCTTC. Amino acids: CASRNNRDNYGYTF. This chain joins TRBV28 and TRBJ1-2; a possible D gene is TRBD1 (6 bases). The germline V and J ends were trimmed by 6 bases and 2 bases, with 13 bases remaining between them. The CDR3 spans 14 residues. Germline CDR1 and CDR2: MDHEN and SYDVKM.

As for this clonotype: Germline and junction disagree at one end, which may indicate a read error. This chain connects TRBV5-1 to TRBJ2-2; D is uncertain. The CDR3 sequence is 14 residues long. Germline V CDR1 and CDR2: SGHRS, YFSETQ. Here the CDR3 reads CASSLAPNTGELFF. The CDR3, as DNA: TGTGCCAGCAGCTTGGCCCCGAACACCGGGGAGCTGTTTTTT.

The chain couples TRBV6-1 to TRBJ2-1; possible D gene TRBD2, 6 bases. This CDR3 comprises 14 residues. Trimming pared 7 bases from V and 0 bases from J, leaving 10 bases between. CDR1 and CDR2 from the germline V gene are MNHNS and SASEGT. The CDR3 loop is CASKRDSSYNEQFF. Written as DNA, the CDR3 is TGTGCCAGCAAACGGGACTCCTCCTACAATGAGCAGTTCTTC.

This clonotype appeared many times. The V call is TRBV6-6, the J call TRBJ2-7; weak D call: TRBD1 (6 bases). Germline V gene data show CDR1 as MNHNY and CDR2 as SVGAGI (reference sequence). Between the trimmed V and J ends, which lost 4 bases and 6 bases, there was a span of 13 bases. CDR3 length: 13 amino acids. CDR3 DNA sequence: TGTGCCAGCAGTTCCAAACAGGGTATCGAGCAGTACTTC. It encodes CASSSKQGIEQYF.

The chain uses TRBV18 and TRBJ1-2; D might be TRBD1 (6 bases). Trimming took off 0 bases at V and 2 bases at J, with 13 bases between the two ends. CDR1 and CDR2 from the germline V gene are KGHSH and LQKENI. This CDR3 comprises 16 residues. CDR3 sequence reads: CASSPPRGGGNYGYTF. Here the CDR3 DNA reads TGTGCCAGCTCACCACCGAGGGGGGGCGGCAACTATGGCTACACCTTC.

This clonotype has ten or more counts. This chain links TRBV7-6 with TRBJ2-1; 8 nucleotides line up with TRBD2. In germline, CDR1 is SGHVS, CDR2 FNYEAQ. Trimming took 3 bases from V and 9 from J; bases not matched to a gene: 13. The CDR3 extends over 16 amino acids. As DNA, the CDR3 is TGTGCCAGCAGCTTTGAAACGGGAGGGTTCAGGGGTGAGCAGTTCTTC. It specifies CASSFETGGFRGEQFF.

This clonotype was counted at least ten times. The chain has TRBV5-1 and TRBJ2-3, with 12 bases lining up with TRBD2. The germline V gene encodes CDR1 SGHRS and CDR2 YFSETQ. This CDR3 comprises 17 residues. V was clipped by 0 bases and J by 1 base; unmatched bases: 3. CDR3 coding DNA: TGCGCCAGCAGCTTGGGACTAGCGGGAGAAGGCACAGATACGCAGTATTTT. This encodes CASSLGLAGEGTDTQYF.

Notes on this clonotype: A clone one base away is much larger, so this may be a read error. The chain uses TRBV6-5 and TRBJ1-2; maybe TRBD1 (5 bases). Trimming removed 4 bases at V and 2 bases at J, with 14 bases between. The CDR3 sequence is 15 residues long. Germline V gene lookup returns CDR1 MNHEY and CDR2 SVGAGI. The CDR3 reads CASSWSGGLNYGYTF. DNA of the CDR3: TGTGCCAGCAGTTGGAGCGGGGGACTGAACTATGGCTACACCTTC.

This clonotype was found many times. The V and J genes are TRBV7-9 and TRBJ2-1; D is possibly TRBD2 (5 bases). The germline V gene has CDR1 SEHNR and CDR2 FQNEAQ (reference sequence). Trimming left V 2 bases short and J 10 bases short, with 9 bases between. There are 12 residues in the CDR3. The CDR3 nucleotides read TGTGCCAGCAGCTTAAATTCGGGAGAGCAGTTCTTC. Its protein product is CASSLNSGEQFF.

This clonotype has at least ten counts. This chain connects TRBV28 to TRBJ2-1, with 9 bases matching TRBD2. J was trimmed by 6 bases and V by 6 bases; bases with no gene match: 6. The CDR3 loop spans 14 amino acids. The germline V gene has CDR1 MDHEN and CDR2 SYDVKM. CDR3 coding DNA: TGTGCCAGCAGGGGACTAGCTTTTTCCAATGAGCAGTTCTTC. Residues: CASRGLAFSNEQFF.

With respect to this clonotype: Being one base from a much bigger clone, this may be a read error. The chain combines TRBV25-1 with TRBJ2-1; unclear D gene. The germline gives CDR1 MGHDK, CDR2 SYGVNS. CDR3 size: 14 residues. CDR3 bases: TGTGCCAGCAGTGAAGAGAGCTCCTACAATGAGCAGTCCTTC. Its protein is CASSEESSYNEQSF.